This TCR beta chain was sequenced in a study of blood T cell repertoires in COVID-19. Study in general: Acute-phase and convalescent COVID-19 samples originated in the United States, Italy and Spain. In each case, the material was cDNA or gDNA derived from T cells, B-cell-depleted T cells, or PBMCs.

As processed by the authors: The authors estimated nucleated cell counts from reference gene primer amplification. Sequenced by immunoSEQ multiplex PCR; TCRdb stores in-frame clones only, minus some. Clone size and V and J calls were adopted from that table, with D and trimming inferred from the DNA. The sample contains hundreds of thousands of clones, 80% to 90% of which appear only once. This CDR3 has 14 amino acids. Losses at the gene ends were 8 bases for V and 0 bases for J; bases not matched to a gene: 4. Germline V gene data show CDR1 as MDHEN and CDR2 as SYDVKM. The receptor comes from a woman between 45 and 65 years old with acute or convalescent COVID-19. The sequencing input was peripheral blood. The chain carries TRBV28 and TRBJ2-1; 7 bases line up with TRBD1. The CDR3 protein is CASLGQSSYNEQFF. CDR3 bases: TGTGCCAGCCTGGGACAGAGCTCCTACAATGAGCAGTTCTTC.